This TCR beta chain came from a study of CD8+ T cells in alopecia areata listed by TCRdb under 2018. Study-wide context: Treated patients were enrolled in an open-label pilot trial of oral tofacitinib at 5 to 10 mg twice daily for moderate-to-severe alopecia areata. The RNA source kit depended on sample type: the PAXgene miRNA kit for fixed scalp, the miRNeasy kit for PBMCs, and the RNeasy kit for mouse skin. The study used high-throughput TCRbeta sequencing to examine T cell clonal expansion in alopecia areata, in both the C3H/HeJ mouse model and human patients. Patients on tofacitinib were biopsied at baseline and after 4 and 24 weeks of treatment, and several of the patients also had a later scalp biopsy. Scalp clonality was compared among normal scalp (n=4), patchy alopecia areata scalp (n=8), and alopecia totalis/universalis scalp (n=8). TCRbeta CDR3 regions were amplified by immunoSEQ multiplex PCR using 35 Vbeta forward and 13 Jbeta reverse primers. Patients stayed on tofacitinib for 6 to 18 months and then had 6 months of follow-up off drug so that delayed response and recurrence could be assessed. In humans, TCRbeta sequencing was performed on scalp tissue and on sorted CD4+ and CD8+ peripheral blood T cells from healthy controls and from patients with patchy or totalis/universalis alopecia areata. What the study reported, not specific to this receptor: Scalp TCR repertoire analysis is complicated because resident alphabeta T cells in normal human skin are also sequenced, whereas mouse skin is dominated by gammadelta T cells. Compared with normal scalp, lesional scalp, particularly in alopecia totalis/universalis, had higher clonality and more expanded CD8+ clones, which suggests antigenic drive. Shared TCR sequences between patients were less evident than in mice, which may be partly attributable to HLA diversity in the patient population.

The protocol used for the library was the immunoSEQ multiplex PCR assay. RNA was extracted from all samples and reverse transcribed into cDNA, which served as template for TCR sequencing. First-strand cDNA was synthesized with SuperScript III using a 2:1 mix of oligo-dT and random hexamers. A synthetic immune receptor repertoire was used to measure amplification bias, and any remaining bias was corrected computationally. In the original analysis: Raw reads were preprocessed to remove errors, and CDR3 was defined by IMGT conventions from the conserved cysteine to phenylalanine. Clonality was computed by normalizing Shannon entropy by log2 of the number of productive unique TCRs and subtracting the result from 1. CD4 or CD8 identity of scalp clones was inferred by cross-referencing scalp TCRbeta sequences with sorted blood CD4 and CD8 repertoires. TCRdb retrieved this table from immuneACCESS and kept in-frame rearrangements only. Not all clones are present; in checked studies, unresolved V genes account for under half, and no reason is known for the remainder. V and J calls and clone size are copied from that table; D and trimming were computed from the DNA. The sample table lists 75,000 to 100,000 clones, about 40% of them with a count of one. The top ten clones comprise 0.75% to 0.8% of the sample.

Peripheral blood and lesional scalp punch biopsies were obtained from patients with alopecia areata. PBMCs were isolated by density centrifugation and stained for CD3, CD4 and CD8, after which CD4+ and CD8+ T cells were sorted on a FACSAria. In the case of this clone: Its binding antigen is unknown. No qualities accompany the bases; no much larger clone lies one base away.

Inclusive of the bounding cysteine and phenylalanine, the CDR3 is 15 residues long. The CDR3 DNA has 45 bases and is translated from base 1. Taken from the germline V gene, the CDR1 and CDR2 loops are MDHEN and SYDVKM. V trim: 2 bases; J trim: 3 bases; unmatched bases: 5. The clonotype was recovered from a human donor with alopecia areata. The V and J segments used are TRBV28 and TRBJ2-5, and 8 bases in between align with TRBD2. Material: CD4+ T cells sorted from blood. The CDR3 protein sequence reads: CASSLRTSFKETQYF. At the DNA level, the sequence is TGTGCCAGCAGTTTACGGACTAGCTTTAAAGAGACCCAGTACTTC.